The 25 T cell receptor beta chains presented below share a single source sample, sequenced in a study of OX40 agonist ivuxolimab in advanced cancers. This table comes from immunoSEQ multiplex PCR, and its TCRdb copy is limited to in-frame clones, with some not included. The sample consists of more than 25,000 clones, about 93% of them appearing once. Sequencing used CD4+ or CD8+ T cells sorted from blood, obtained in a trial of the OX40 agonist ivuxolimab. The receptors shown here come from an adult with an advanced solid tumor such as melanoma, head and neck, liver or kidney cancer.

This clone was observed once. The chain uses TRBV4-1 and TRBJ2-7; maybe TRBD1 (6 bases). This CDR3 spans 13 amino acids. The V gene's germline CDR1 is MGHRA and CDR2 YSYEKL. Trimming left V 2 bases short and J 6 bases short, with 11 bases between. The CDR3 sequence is CASSQSRTAEQYF. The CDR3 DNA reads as TGCGCCAGCAGCCAATCCCGGACAGCCGAGCAGTACTTC.

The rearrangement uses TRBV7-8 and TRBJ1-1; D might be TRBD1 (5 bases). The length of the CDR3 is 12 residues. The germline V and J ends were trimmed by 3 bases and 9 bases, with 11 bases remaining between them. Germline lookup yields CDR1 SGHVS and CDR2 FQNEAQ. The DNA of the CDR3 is TGTGCCAGCAGCTTGGGACCGGGCCAAGCTTTCTTT. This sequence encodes CASSLGPGQAFF.

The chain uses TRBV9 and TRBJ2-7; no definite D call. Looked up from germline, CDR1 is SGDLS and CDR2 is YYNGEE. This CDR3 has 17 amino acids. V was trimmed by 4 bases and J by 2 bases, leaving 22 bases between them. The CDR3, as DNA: TGTGCCAGCAGCCCCGAGAGTAACAGCCTTTCCACCTACGAGCAGTACTTC. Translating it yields CASSPESNSLSTYEQYF.

The CDR3 DNA reads as TGTGCCAGCAGTTGGCAGGCCAATTCACCCCTCCACTTT. It yields the protein CASSWQANSPLHF. This chain joins TRBV6-6 and TRBJ1-6; the D is unclear. The CDR3 is 13 residues long. From germline, CDR1 is MNHNY and CDR2 SVGAGI (reference sequence). V shed 4 bases and J shed 7 bases, with 8 bases lying between them.

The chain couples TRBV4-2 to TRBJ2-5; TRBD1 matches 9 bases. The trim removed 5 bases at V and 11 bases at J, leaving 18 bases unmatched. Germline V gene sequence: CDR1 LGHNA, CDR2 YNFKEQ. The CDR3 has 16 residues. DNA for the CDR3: TGTGCCAGCAGCAGTCCACAGGGGGCGCAACCTCCGGGGCAGTACTTC. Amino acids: CASSSPQGAQPPGQYF.

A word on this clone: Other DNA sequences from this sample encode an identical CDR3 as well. The CDR3 protein is CASSLDGTYEQYF. The DNA of the CDR3 is TGTGCCAGCAGCTTAGATGGGACCTACGAGCAGTACTTC. The chain uses TRBV7-2 and TRBJ2-7; no clear D. The V and J ends lost 1 base and 2 bases respectively, with 6 bases between them. The CDR3 runs 13 residues. CDR1 is SGHTA and CDR2 is FQGNSA in the germline V gene.

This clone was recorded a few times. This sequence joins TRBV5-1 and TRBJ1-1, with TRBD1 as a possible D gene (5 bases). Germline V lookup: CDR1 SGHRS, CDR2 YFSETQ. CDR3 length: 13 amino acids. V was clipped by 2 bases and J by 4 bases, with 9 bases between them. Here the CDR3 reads CASSFREGTEAFF. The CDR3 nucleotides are TGCGCCAGCAGCTTCAGGGAGGGCACTGAAGCTTTCTTT.

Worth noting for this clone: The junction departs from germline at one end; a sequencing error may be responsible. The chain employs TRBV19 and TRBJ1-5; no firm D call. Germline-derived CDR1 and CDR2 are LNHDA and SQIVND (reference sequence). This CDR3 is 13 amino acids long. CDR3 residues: CASSIQTNRPQHF. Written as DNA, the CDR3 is TGTGCCAGTAGTATACAGACAAATCGGCCCCAGCATTTT.

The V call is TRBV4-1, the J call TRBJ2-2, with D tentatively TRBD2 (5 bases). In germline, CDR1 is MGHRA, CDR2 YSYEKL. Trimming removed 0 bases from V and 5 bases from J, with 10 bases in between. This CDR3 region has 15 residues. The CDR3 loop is CASSQDRGRTGELFF. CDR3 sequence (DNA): TGCGCCAGCAGCCAAGATCGGGGAAGGACCGGGGAGCTGTTTTTT.

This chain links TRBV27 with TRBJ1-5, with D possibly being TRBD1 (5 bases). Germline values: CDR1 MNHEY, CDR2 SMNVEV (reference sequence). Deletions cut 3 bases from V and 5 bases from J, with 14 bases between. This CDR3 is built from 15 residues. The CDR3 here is CASSFGTSGDQPQHF. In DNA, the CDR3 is TGTGCCAGCAGTTTCGGGACCTCGGGTGATCAGCCCCAGCATTTT.

CDR3 loop: CASSVVQGLSSYNEQFF. CDR3 bases: TGTGCCAGCAGCGTAGTCCAGGGGTTAAGCTCCTACAATGAGCAGTTCTTC. The chain recombines TRBV9 with TRBJ2-1, with D maybe TRBD1 (6 bases). Germline V gives CDR1 SGDLS, CDR2 YYNGEE. The V and J ends lost 0 bases and 0 bases respectively, with 13 bases between them. The CDR3 length is 17 residues.

CDR3 region: CASSEPEGWTEAFF. CDR3 coding DNA: TGTGCCAGCAGTGAGCCCGAGGGGTGGACTGAAGCTTTCTTT. J is TRBJ1-1 and V is TRBV6-1; possible D gene TRBD1, 5 bases. Trimming took 3 bases from V and 5 from J, leaving 13 bases between them. The CDR3 has 14 amino acids. Germline V gene sequence: CDR1 MNHNS, CDR2 SASEGT.

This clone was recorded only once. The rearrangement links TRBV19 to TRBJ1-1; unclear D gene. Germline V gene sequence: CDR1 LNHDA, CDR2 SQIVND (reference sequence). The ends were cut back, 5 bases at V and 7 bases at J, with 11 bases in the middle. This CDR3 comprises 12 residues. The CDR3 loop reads CASSEHGLEAFF. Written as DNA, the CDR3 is TGTGCCAGTAGTGAACATGGACTTGAAGCTTTCTTT.

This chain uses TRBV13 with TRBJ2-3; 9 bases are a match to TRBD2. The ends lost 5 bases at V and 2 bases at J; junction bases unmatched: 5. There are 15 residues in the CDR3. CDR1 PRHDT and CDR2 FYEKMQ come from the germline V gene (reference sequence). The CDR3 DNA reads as TGTGCCAGCAGCCAGGGACTAGCCCTCACAGATACGCAGTATTTT. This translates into CASSQGLALTDTQYF.

In DNA, the CDR3 is TGCGCCAGCAGCTTGGTTCTAGCGGGGGGGCTCATCACAGATACGCAGTATTTT. Translated: CASSLVLAGGLITDTQYF. The chain links TRBV5-1 to TRBJ2-3, with 12 bases matching TRBD2. This CDR3 is built from 18 residues. Germline V gene lookup returns CDR1 SGHRS and CDR2 YFSETQ. V was clipped by 0 bases and J by 2 bases; unmatched bases: 7.

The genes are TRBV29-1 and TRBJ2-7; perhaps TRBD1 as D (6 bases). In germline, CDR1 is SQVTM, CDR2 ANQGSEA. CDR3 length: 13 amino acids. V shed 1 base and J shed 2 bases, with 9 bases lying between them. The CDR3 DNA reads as TGCAGCGTTGAAGCTGGGACACCCTACGAGCAGTACTTC. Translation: CSVEAGTPYEQYF.

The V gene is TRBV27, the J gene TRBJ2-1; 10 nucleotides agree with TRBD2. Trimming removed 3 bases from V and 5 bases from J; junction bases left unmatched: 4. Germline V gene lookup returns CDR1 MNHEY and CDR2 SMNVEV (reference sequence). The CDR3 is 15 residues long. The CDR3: CASSFSSGGNNEQFF. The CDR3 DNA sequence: TGTGCCAGCAGTTTTAGTAGCGGGGGGAACAATGAGCAGTTCTTC.

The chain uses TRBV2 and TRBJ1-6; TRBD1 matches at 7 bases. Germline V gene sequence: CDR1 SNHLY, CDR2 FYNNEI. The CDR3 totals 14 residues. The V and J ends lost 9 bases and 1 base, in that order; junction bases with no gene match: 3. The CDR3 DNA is TGTGCCAGTTCGACAGGGTCCTATAATTCACCCCTCCACTTT. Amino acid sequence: CASSTGSYNSPLHF.

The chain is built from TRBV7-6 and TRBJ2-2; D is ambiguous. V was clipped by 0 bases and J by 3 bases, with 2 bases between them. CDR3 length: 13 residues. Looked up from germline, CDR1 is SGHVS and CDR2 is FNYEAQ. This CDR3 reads CASSLAYTGELFF. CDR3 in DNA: TGTGCCAGCAGCTTAGCGTACACCGGGGAGCTGTTTTTT.

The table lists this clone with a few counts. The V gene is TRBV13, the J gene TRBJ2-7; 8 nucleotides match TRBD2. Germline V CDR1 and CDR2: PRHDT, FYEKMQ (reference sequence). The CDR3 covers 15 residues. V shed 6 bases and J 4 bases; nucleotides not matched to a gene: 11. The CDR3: CASSSTSGEFYEQYF. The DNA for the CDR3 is TGTGCCAGCAGTTCAACTAGCGGCGAGTTTTACGAGCAGTACTTC.

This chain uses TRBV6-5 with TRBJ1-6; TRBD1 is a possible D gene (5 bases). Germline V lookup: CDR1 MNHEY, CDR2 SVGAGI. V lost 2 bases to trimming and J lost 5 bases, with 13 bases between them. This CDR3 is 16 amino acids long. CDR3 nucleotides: TGTGCCAGCAGTTACAATGCAGGGTTTCATAATTCACCCCTCCACTTT. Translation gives CASSYNAGFHNSPLHF.

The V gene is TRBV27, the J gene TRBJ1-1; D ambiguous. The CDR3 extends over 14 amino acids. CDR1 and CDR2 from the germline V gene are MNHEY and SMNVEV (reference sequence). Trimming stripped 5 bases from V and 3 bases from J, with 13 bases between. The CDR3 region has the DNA TGTGCCAGCAGTCCGCTGGATGGGTACACTGAAGCTTTCTTT. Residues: CASSPLDGYTEAFF.

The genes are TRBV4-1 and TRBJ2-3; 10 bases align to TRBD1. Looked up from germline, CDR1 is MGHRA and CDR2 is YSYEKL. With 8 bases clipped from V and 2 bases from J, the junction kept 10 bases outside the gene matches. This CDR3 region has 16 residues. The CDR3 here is CASAITGTGDTDTQYF. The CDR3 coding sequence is TGCGCCAGCGCGATAACCGGGACAGGGGACACAGATACGCAGTATTTT.

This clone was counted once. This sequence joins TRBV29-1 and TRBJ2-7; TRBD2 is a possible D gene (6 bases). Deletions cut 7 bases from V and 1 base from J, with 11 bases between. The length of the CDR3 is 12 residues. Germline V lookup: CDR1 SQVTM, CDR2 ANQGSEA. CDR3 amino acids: CSALGGSYEQYF. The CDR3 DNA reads TGCAGCGCATTGGGGGGATCCTACGAGCAGTACTTC.

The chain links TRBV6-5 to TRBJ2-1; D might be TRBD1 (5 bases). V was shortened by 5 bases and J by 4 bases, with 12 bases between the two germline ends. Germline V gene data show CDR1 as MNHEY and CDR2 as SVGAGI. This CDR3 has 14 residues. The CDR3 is CASSIDRGYNEQFF. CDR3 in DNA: TGTGCCAGCAGTATCGACAGAGGTTACAATGAGCAGTTCTTC.